These 22 T cell receptor beta chains originate from one sample sequenced in a study of blood T cell repertoires in COVID-19. Repertoires were generated with immunoSEQ multiplex PCR, while TCRdb's copy carries only in-frame clones and drops some. This table has around 130,000 clones, roughly 90% appearing once. The sample was PBMCs or T cells enriched from blood (not recorded which). The receptor source for this set is a woman aged 45-65 years who had recovered from COVID-19.

This chain joins TRBV9 and TRBJ2-7; 7 nucleotides align to TRBD2. The CDR3 is made up of 16 amino acids. The trim removed 0 bases at V and 0 bases at J, leaving 6 bases unmatched. The germline V gene encodes CDR1 SGDLS and CDR2 YYNGEE. This CDR3 reads CASSVDPSGDSYEQYF. In DNA form, the CDR3 reads TGTGCCAGCAGCGTAGACCCCAGCGGGGACTCCTACGAGCAGTACTTC. Looking up the rest from reference TRBV9 and TRBJ2-7 gives the full variable domain: DSGVTQTPKHLITATGQRVTLRCSPRSGDLSVYWYQQSLDQGLQFLIQYYNGEERAKGNILERFSAQQFPDLHSELNLSSLELGDSALYFCASSVDPSGDSYEQYFGPGTRLTVT.

The rearrangement joins TRBV7-9 to TRBJ1-5; TRBD1 aligns across 8 bases. Germline CDR1 and CDR2: SEHNR and FQNEAQ (reference sequence). The CDR3 spans 16 residues. V was pared by 0 bases and J by 6 bases, with 7 bases of the junction left unmatched. The CDR3 loop is CASSLAQGAVVQPQHF. The DNA for the CDR3 is TGTGCCAGCAGCTTAGCTCAGGGGGCGGTGGTTCAGCCCCAGCATTTT.

The chain employs TRBV14 and TRBJ1-5; D is unresolved. The CDR3 runs 13 residues. CDR1 and CDR2 (germline): SGHDN, FVKESK. V lost 1 base, J lost 2 bases, and 3 bases lay in between. CDR3 amino acids: CASSQAGNQPQHF. CDR3 coding DNA: TGTGCCAGCAGCCAAGCAGGCAATCAGCCCCAGCATTTT. The whole variable domain, remainder taken from reference TRBV14 and TRBJ1-5, is EAGVTQFPSHSVIEKGQTVTLRCDPISGHDNLYWYRRVMGKEIKFLLHFVKESKQDESGMPNNRFLAERTGGTYSTLKVQPAELEDSGVYFCASSQAGNQPQHFGDGTRLSIL.

This clone was detected once. V is TRBV3-1 (or the pseudogene TRBV3-2) and J is TRBJ1-1, with TRBD1 as a possible D gene (6 bases). The CDR3 spans 12 residues. The V gene's germline CDR1 is LGHDT and CDR2 YNNKEL (reference sequence). V was trimmed by 1 base and J by 6 bases, leaving 6 bases between them. CDR3 sequence: CASSQGGPEAFF. The CDR3 DNA follows: TGTGCCAGCAGCCAAGGGGGGCCTGAAGCTTTCTTT.

This chain connects TRBV7-9 to TRBJ2-1, with 14 bases that match TRBD2. The trim removed 0 bases at V and 14 bases at J, leaving 6 bases unmatched. Germline CDR1 reads SEHNR; CDR2 reads FQNEAQ (reference sequence). The CDR3 loop spans 15 amino acids. The CDR3 DNA reads TGTGCCAGCAGCTTAGCGACTAGCGGGGGGGCCGAGAAGTTCTTC. This translates into CASSLATSGGAEKFF.

The V gene is TRBV19, the J gene TRBJ1-2; TRBD1 matches at 7 bases. The CDR3 is made up of 15 amino acids. V shed 1 base and J 0 bases; nucleotides not matched to a gene: 2. Germline loops: CDR1 LNHDA, CDR2 SQIVND (reference sequence). This CDR3 reads CASSIGDSSNYGYTF. The CDR3 coding sequence is TGTGCCAGTAGTATAGGGGACAGTTCTAACTATGGCTACACCTTC.

This clone occurred a few times. V and J are TRBV18 and TRBJ2-3, with TRBD2 identical over 7 bases. CDR1 and CDR2 (germline): KGHSH, LQKENI. The CDR3 runs to 15 residues. V lost 6 bases and J lost 0; bases outside the gene matches: 6. The CDR3 region is CASSTLAASTDTQYF. The CDR3 DNA is TGTGCCAGCTCGACTCTAGCGGCCAGCACAGATACGCAGTATTTT. Supplemented by reference TRBV18 and TRBJ2-3, the full variable domain reads NAGVMQNPRHLVRRRGQEARLRCSPMKGHSHVYWYRQLPEEGLKFMVYLQKENIIDESGMPKERFSAEFPKEGPSILRIQQVVRGDSAAYFCASSTLAASTDTQYFGPGTRLTVL.

CDR3 residues: CASSQPRKGSESYEQYF. In nucleotides, the CDR3 is TGCGCCAGCAGCCAACCTCGAAAGGGGTCAGAGAGTTACGAGCAGTACTTC. The chain recombines TRBV4-1 with TRBJ2-7; the D gene is possibly TRBD1 (5 bases). Trimming left V 2 bases short and J 4 bases short, with 21 bases between. Per the germline V gene, CDR1 is MGHRA and CDR2 is YSYEKL. The CDR3 loop spans 17 amino acids.

This clone came up a few times. The genes are TRBV5-8 and TRBJ1-1; maybe TRBD1 (6 bases). V was pared by 4 bases and J by 5 bases, with 15 bases between. CDR1 is SGHTS and CDR2 is YDEGEE in the germline V gene. The CDR3 spans 14 residues. The CDR3 is CASSTSHRVTEAFF. In DNA, the CDR3 is TGTGCCAGCAGCACTTCTCACAGGGTTACTGAAGCTTTCTTT.

The V and J genes are TRBV19 and TRBJ2-5; TRBD2 aligns across 8 bases. The CDR3 loop spans 16 amino acids. The ends lost 3 bases at V and 4 bases at J; junction bases unmatched: 10. Germline assignment: CDR1 LNHDA and CDR2 SQIVND (reference sequence). Written as DNA, the CDR3 is TGTGCCAGTAGTATTCAGGGGACTAGGGCCGCAGAGACCCAGTACTTC. Protein product: CASSIQGTRAAETQYF.

There are a few counts of this clone. This chain uses TRBV5-5 with TRBJ1-1; D unresolved. Germline V gene data show CDR1 as SGHKS and CDR2 as YYEKEE (reference sequence). The length of the CDR3 is 14 residues. V gave up 0 bases and J gave up 4 bases, with 10 bases separating them. The CDR3 loop is CASSLGQAGTEAFF. The CDR3 DNA is TGTGCCAGCAGCTTGGGGCAGGCCGGCACTGAAGCTTTCTTT.

The chain combines TRBV6-1 with TRBJ1-3; D is unresolved. Germline-derived CDR1 and CDR2 are MNHNS and SASEGT. Trimming pared 2 bases from V and 0 bases from J, leaving 14 bases between. This CDR3 has 17 residues. CDR3 sequence: CASSEYSNRNSGNTIYF. DNA of the CDR3: TGTGCCAGCAGTGAATATTCGAACAGAAACTCTGGAAACACCATATATTTT.

V is TRBV6-5 and J is TRBJ2-7, with 7 bases matching TRBD2. There are 14 residues in the CDR3. The V and J ends lost 6 bases and 0 bases, in that order; junction bases with no gene match: 5. Germline CDR1 reads MNHEY; CDR2 reads SVGAGI. CDR3 loop: CASSLGGSSYEQYF. CDR3 nucleotides: TGTGCCAGCAGCCTGGGGGGGAGCTCCTACGAGCAGTACTTC.

V is TRBV5-4 and J is TRBJ1-1, with 8 bases identical to TRBD1. The length of the CDR3 is 14 residues. V lost 3 bases and J lost 4; bases outside the gene matches: 5. The V gene's germline CDR1 is SGHNT and CDR2 YYREEE (reference sequence). CDR3 coding DNA: TGTGCCAGCAGCTCCCTACAGGGGGTCACTGAAGCTTTCTTT. The encoded protein is CASSSLQGVTEAFF. The entire variable domain, with the rest obtained from reference TRBV5-4 and TRBJ1-1, is as follows: ETGVTQSPTHLIKTRGQQVTLRCSSQSGHNTVSWYQQALGQGPQFIFQYYREEENGRGNFPPRFSGLQFPNYSSELNVNALELDDSALYLCASSSLQGVTEAFFGQGTRLTVV.

CDR3 in DNA: TGTGCCAGCAGCTTGGCAGGGACAGGGGCTCTGGGTGAGCAGTTCTTC. It codes for CASSLAGTGALGEQFF. The rearrangement joins TRBV5-4 to TRBJ2-1, with 10 bases fitting TRBD1. Germline V gives CDR1 SGHNT, CDR2 YYREEE (reference sequence). The trim removed 0 bases at V and 9 bases at J, leaving 9 bases unmatched. The CDR3 runs 16 residues.

The rearrangement joins TRBV6-2 or TRBV6-3 to TRBJ1-5, with TRBD1 identical over 7 bases. Trimming at V came to 2 bases and at J to 3 bases, leaving 16 bases not matched to a gene. The CDR3 has 19 amino acids. Germline CDR1 is MNHEY and CDR2 is SVGEGT. The CDR3 bases are TGTGCCAGCAGTTACATTTGGGACAGCCAAATAATAAACAATCAGCCCCAGCATTTT. Translation: CASSYIWDSQIINNQPQHF.

The chain carries TRBV2 and TRBJ2-5, with D maybe TRBD2 (6 bases). V was cut by 3 bases and J by 5 bases, with 16 bases left in between. Germline CDR1 SNHLY, CDR2 FYNNEI. This CDR3 has 15 amino acids. Here the CDR3 reads CASSDSRLGRETQYF. The CDR3 nucleotides read TGTGCCAGCAGTGACTCCCGACTGGGGAGGGAGACCCAGTACTTC.

The chain links TRBV6-5 to TRBJ2-1; 9 bases match TRBD2. Looked up from germline, CDR1 is MNHEY and CDR2 is SVGAGI. This CDR3 region has 16 residues. The trim removed 4 bases at V and 8 bases at J, leaving 12 bases unmatched. CDR3 in amino acids: CASSWGHQRGVHEQFF. The DNA for the CDR3 is TGTGCCAGCAGTTGGGGGCACCAGCGGGGGGTCCATGAGCAGTTCTTC.

This chain joins TRBV9 and TRBJ2-3, with a possible D match to TRBD1 (6 bases). The V gene's germline CDR1 is SGDLS and CDR2 YYNGEE. Trimming shortened V by 0 bases and J by 2 bases, and 13 bases separated the two germline ends. The CDR3 runs to 16 residues. DNA for the CDR3: TGTGCCAGCAGCGTAGGTTCGGCAGGGGCCACAGATACGCAGTATTTT. This codes for CASSVGSAGATDTQYF.

V gene TRBV19 combines with J gene TRBJ2-5; D is uncertain. The germline CDR1 and CDR2 sequences are LNHDA and SQIVND (reference sequence). The CDR3 consists of 14 residues. Trimming cost V 9 bases and J 1 base, with 15 bases left between them. Here the CDR3 reads CASRPGSFQETQYF. DNA for the CDR3: TGTGCCAGCAGACCAGGCTCTTTCCAAGAGACCCAGTACTTC.

The genes are TRBV6-2 or TRBV6-3 and TRBJ2-5; 11 positions match TRBD2. There are 16 residues in the CDR3. The trim removed 6 bases at V and 1 base at J, leaving 7 bases unmatched. Per the germline V gene, CDR1 is MNHEY and CDR2 is SVGEGT. This CDR3 is CASSLRTSGPQETQYF. Here the CDR3 DNA reads TGTGCCAGCAGCCTTAGGACTAGCGGGCCCCAAGAGACCCAGTACTTC.

The chain couples TRBV15 to TRBJ1-1, with 7 nucleotides matching TRBD1. CDR1 and CDR2 from the germline V gene are LNHNV and YYDKDF (reference sequence). The CDR3 is 13 residues long. V shed 7 bases, J shed 4 bases, and the junction held 6 bases outside the gene matches. CDR3 sequence reads: CATTIAGGTEAFF. CDR3 coding DNA: TGTGCCACCACCATAGCAGGGGGCACTGAAGCTTTCTTT.